Listed here are 8 T cell receptor beta chains from one sample, sequenced in a study of blood T cell repertoires in COVID-19. Assay used: immunoSEQ multiplex PCR; TCRdb lists only in-frame clones, some missing. In the table there are 200,000 to 250,000 clones, roughly 80% of which are singletons. The sequencing input was peripheral blood. All receptors derive from a woman between 65 and 79 years old with acute or convalescent COVID-19.

CDR3 loop: CSAGTAYGYTF. In DNA form, the CDR3 reads TGCAGTGCTGGGACAGCCTATGGCTACACCTTC. This sequence joins TRBV20-1 and TRBJ1-2; 7 bases are a match to TRBD1. The CDR3 loop spans 11 amino acids. V was pared by 5 bases and J by 4 bases, with 1 base of the junction left unmatched. Germline V gene sequence: CDR1 DFQATT, CDR2 SNEGSKA (reference sequence).

This clone was counted at least ten times. The rearrangement joins TRBV11-2 to TRBJ1-2, with TRBD1 identical over 9 bases. The CDR3 contains 15 residues. The germline gives CDR1 SGHAT, CDR2 FQNNGV. J gave up 7 bases and V 4 bases, and 10 bases lay outside the gene matches. The CDR3 reads CASSSGTGSASGYTF. CDR3 DNA sequence: TGTGCCAGCAGCTCAGGGACAGGGTCGGCTTCTGGCTACACCTTC.

J is TRBJ1-3 and V is TRBV6-5, with D unclear. Per germline, CDR1 MNHEY and CDR2 SVGAGI. The CDR3 extends over 14 amino acids. The V end was cut by 4 bases, the J end by 7 bases, with 14 bases between. CDR3 sequence (DNA): TGTGCCAGCAGTTCCCCGGACGGAGGGAACACCATATATTTT. It codes for CASSSPDGGNTIYF.

J is TRBJ2-7 and V is TRBV5-1, with 10 bases fitting TRBD2. J lost 0 bases, V lost 4 bases, and 7 bases had no gene match. Per the germline V gene, CDR1 is SGHRS and CDR2 is YFSETQ. The CDR3 has 16 amino acids. CDR3 coding DNA: TGCGCCAGCAGCCACCTTAGCGGGGGGTCCTCCTACGAGCAGTACTTC. This codes for CASSHLSGGSSYEQYF.

This clone showed up just a few times. J is TRBJ1-2 and V is TRBV6-1; 7 bases are shared with TRBD1. V shed 2 bases, J shed 4 bases, and the junction held 10 bases outside the gene matches. This CDR3 comprises 16 residues. In germline, CDR1 is MNHNS, CDR2 SASEGT. The CDR3 DNA sequence: TGTGCCAGCAGTGAATCCAGGGGGACTCTCGGCTATGGCTACACCTTC. It specifies CASSESRGTLGYGYTF.

Of note for this clone: The sample holds other DNA sequences that translate to the same CDR3. The chain uses TRBV10-2 and TRBJ1-1; TRBD1 matches 10 bases. CDR1 and CDR2 from the germline V gene are WSHSY and SAAADI. CDR3 size: 13 residues. With 8 bases clipped from V and 1 base from J, the junction kept 1 base outside the gene matches. The CDR3 here is CASRDRGNTEAFF. In nucleotides, the CDR3 is TGCGCCAGCCGGGACAGGGGGAACACTGAAGCTTTCTTT.

The genes are TRBV18 and TRBJ1-1, with TRBD1 matching over 8 bases. V dropped 4 bases and J dropped 3; count of bases not matched to a gene: 13. The V gene's germline CDR1 is KGHSH and CDR2 LQKENI. The CDR3 has 17 amino acids. CDR3 amino acids: CASSLLRQGLYDTEAFF. The CDR3 region has the DNA TGTGCCAGCTCACTCCTTAGACAGGGGCTATACGACACTGAAGCTTTCTTT.

The chain carries TRBV28 and TRBJ1-4; 7 nucleotides match TRBD1. This CDR3 spans 15 amino acids. V was clipped by 6 bases and J by 2 bases; unmatched bases: 6. Germline lookup yields CDR1 MDHEN and CDR2 SYDVKM. CDR3 region: CASRSTGVTNEKLFF. CDR3 nucleotide sequence: TGTGCCAGCAGGTCTACAGGGGTGACTAATGAAAAACTGTTTTTT.